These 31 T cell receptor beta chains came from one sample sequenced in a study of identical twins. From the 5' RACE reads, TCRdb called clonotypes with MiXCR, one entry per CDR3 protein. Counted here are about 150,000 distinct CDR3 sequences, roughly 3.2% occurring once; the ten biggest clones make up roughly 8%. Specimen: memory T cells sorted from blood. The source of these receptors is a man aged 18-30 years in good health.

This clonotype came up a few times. The CDR3, as DNA: TGTGCCAGCAGCTTGGCCATGGGACAGGGGACTTCTAACTACGAGCAGTACGTC. This encodes CASSLAMGQGTSNYEQYV. The V call is TRBV5-6, the J call TRBJ2-7; 10 bases are a match to TRBD1. From germline, CDR1 is SGHDT and CDR2 YYEEEE. The V gene end was trimmed by 0 bases and the J gene end by 3 bases; junction bases not matched to a gene: 12. CDR3 length: 18 amino acids.

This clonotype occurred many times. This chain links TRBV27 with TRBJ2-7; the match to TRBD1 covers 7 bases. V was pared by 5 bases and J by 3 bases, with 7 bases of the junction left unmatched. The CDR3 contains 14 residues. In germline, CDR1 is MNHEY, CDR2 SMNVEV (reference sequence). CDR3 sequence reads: CASSLRTGGYEQYF. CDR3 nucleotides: TGTGCCAGCAGTCTACGGACAGGTGGCTACGAGCAGTACTTC.

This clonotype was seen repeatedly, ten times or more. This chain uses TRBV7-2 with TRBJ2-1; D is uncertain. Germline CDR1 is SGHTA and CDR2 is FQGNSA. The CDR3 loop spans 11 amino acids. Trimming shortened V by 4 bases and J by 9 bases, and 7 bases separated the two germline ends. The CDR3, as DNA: TGTGCCAGCAGCTCCCGCGGTGAGCAGTTCTTC. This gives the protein CASSSRGEQFF.

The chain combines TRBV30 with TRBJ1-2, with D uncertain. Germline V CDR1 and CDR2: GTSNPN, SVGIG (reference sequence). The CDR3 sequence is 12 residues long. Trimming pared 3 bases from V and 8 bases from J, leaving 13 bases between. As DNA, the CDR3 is TGTGCCTGGAGACCTACTCTGGGCGGCTACACCTTC. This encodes CAWRPTLGGYTF. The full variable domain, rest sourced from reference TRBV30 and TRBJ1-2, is SQTIHQWPATLVQPVGSPLSLECTVEGTSNPNLYWYRQAAGRGLQLLFYSVGIGQISSEVPQNLSASRPQDRQFILSSKKLLLSDSGFYLCAWRPTLGGYTFGSGTRLTVV.

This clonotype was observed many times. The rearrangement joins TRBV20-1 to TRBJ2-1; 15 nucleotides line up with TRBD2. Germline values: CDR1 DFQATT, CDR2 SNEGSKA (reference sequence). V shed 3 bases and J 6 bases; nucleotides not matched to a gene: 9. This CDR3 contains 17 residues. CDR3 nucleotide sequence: TGCAGTGCTAGCCAAGGACTAGCGGGAGGGCCGGGCAATGAGCAGTTCTTC. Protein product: CSASQGLAGGPGNEQFF.

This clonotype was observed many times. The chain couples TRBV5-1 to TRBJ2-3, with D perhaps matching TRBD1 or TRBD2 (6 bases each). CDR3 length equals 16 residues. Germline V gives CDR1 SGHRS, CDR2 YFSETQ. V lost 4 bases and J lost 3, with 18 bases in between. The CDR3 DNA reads TGCGCCAGCAGCCCCCGTCCGGGGGCGATGACAGATACGCAGTATTTT. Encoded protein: CASSPRPGAMTDTQYF.

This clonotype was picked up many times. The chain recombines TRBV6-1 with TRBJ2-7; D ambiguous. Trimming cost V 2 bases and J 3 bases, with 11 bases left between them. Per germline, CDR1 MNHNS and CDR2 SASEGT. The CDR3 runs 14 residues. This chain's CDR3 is CASSEQRRSYEQYV. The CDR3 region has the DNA TGTGCCAGCAGTGAACAAAGACGAAGCTACGAGCAGTACGTC.

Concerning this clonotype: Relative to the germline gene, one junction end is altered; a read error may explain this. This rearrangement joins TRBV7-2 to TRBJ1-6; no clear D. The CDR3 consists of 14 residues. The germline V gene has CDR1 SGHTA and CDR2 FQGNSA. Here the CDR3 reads CASSLGPYKSPHLF. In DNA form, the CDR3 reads TGTGCCAGCAGCTTAGGACCGTATAAGTCACCCCACCTCTTT.

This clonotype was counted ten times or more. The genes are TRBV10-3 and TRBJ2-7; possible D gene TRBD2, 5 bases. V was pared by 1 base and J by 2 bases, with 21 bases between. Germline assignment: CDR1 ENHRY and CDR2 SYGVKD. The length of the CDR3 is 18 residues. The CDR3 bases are TGTGCCATCAGTGAGTTTCCAATTAGCGTGAGAGGTGCCTACGAGCAGTACTTC. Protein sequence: CAISEFPISVRGAYEQYF.

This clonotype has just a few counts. This chain's CDR3 is CARYPAARPNQPQHF. CDR3 DNA: TGTGCCAGATATCCGGCAGCTCGTCCCAATCAGCCCCAGCATTTT. The J gene is TRBJ1-5, the V gene TRBV5-6, with D uncertain. V dropped 8 bases and J dropped 3 bases, with 18 bases sitting between them. Germline V gene sequence: CDR1 SGHDT, CDR2 YYEEEE. The CDR3 contains 15 residues.

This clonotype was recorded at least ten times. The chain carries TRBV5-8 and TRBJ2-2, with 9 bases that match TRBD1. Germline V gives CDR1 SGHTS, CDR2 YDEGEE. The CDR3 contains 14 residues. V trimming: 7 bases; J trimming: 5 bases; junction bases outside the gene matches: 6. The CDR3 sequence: CASGQGLATGELFF. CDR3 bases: TGTGCCAGCGGACAGGGGTTGGCGACCGGGGAGCTGTTTTTT.

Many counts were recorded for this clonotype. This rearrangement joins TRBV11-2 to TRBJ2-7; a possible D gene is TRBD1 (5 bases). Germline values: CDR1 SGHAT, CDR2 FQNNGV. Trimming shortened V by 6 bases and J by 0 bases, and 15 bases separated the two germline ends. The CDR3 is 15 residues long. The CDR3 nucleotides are TGTGCCAGCAGTCAAACAGGTCGAAGCTCCTACGAGCAGTACTTC. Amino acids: CASSQTGRSSYEQYF.

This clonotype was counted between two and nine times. The CDR3 DNA sequence: TGTGCCAGCAAGCGGGGAGTAAGCACAGATACGCAGTATTTT. Its protein product is CASKRGVSTDTQYF. V usage is TRBV9 and J usage is TRBJ2-3, with 7 bases identical to TRBD2. This CDR3 comprises 14 residues. Germline CDR1 is SGDLS and CDR2 is YYNGEE. The J segment lost 0 bases and the V segment lost 6 bases, leaving 4 bases of the junction unmatched.

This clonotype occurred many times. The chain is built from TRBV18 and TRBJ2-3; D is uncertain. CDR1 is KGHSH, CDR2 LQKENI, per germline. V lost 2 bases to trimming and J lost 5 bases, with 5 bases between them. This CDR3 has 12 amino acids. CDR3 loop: CASSPWIDTQYF. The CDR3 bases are TGTGCCAGCTCACCATGGATAGATACGCAGTATTTT.

CDR3 in amino acids: CASSTLSGTSGANVLTF. CDR3 DNA sequence: TGTGCCAGTAGTACATTATCCGGGACCTCTGGGGCCAACGTCCTGACTTTC. The chain recombines TRBV19 with TRBJ2-6; D is possibly TRBD1 or TRBD2 (5 bases each). The V end was cut by 4 bases, the J end by 0 bases, with 13 bases between. The germline CDR1 and CDR2 sequences are LNHDA and SQIVND (reference sequence). The CDR3 has 17 residues.

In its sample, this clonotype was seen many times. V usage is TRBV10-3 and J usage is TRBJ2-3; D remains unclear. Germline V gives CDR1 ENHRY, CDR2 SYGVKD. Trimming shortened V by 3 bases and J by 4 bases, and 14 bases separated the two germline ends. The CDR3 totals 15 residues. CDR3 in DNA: TGTGCCATCAGTGAAGGGATCAAACCGCCAGATACGCAGTATTTT. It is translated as CAISEGIKPPDTQYF.

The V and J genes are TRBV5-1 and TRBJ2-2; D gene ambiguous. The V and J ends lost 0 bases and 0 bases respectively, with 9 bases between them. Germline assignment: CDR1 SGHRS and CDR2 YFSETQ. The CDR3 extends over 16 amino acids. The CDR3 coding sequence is TGCGCCAGCAGCTTGGGTGGCGGCGCGAACACCGGGGAGCTGTTTTTT. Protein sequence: CASSLGGGANTGELFF.

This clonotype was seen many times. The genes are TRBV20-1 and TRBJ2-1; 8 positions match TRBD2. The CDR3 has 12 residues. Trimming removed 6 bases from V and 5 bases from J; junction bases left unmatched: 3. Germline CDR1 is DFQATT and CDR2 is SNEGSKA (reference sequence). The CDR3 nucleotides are TGCAGTGCCCTTAGCGGGAACAATGAGCAGTTCTTC. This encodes CSALSGNNEQFF.

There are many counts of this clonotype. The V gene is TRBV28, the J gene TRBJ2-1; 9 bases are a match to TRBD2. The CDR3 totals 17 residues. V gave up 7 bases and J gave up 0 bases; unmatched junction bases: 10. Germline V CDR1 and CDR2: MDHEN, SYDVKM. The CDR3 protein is CASTSSGTVSSYNEQFF. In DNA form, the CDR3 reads TGTGCCAGCACCTCTAGCGGGACAGTCAGCTCCTACAATGAGCAGTTCTTC.

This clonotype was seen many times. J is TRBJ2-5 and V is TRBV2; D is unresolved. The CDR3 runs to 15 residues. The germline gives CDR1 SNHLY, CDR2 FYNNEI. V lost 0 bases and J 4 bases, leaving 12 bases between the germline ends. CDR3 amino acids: CASSEAQASGETQYF. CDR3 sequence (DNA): TGTGCCAGCAGTGAAGCGCAGGCTAGTGGAGAGACCCAGTACTTC.

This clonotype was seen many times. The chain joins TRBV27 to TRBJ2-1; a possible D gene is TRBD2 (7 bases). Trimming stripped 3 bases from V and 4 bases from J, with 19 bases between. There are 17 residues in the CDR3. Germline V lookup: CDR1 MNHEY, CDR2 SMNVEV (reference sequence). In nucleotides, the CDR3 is TGTGCCAGCAGTTTCGGGGCGGGGGCGAACAATTACAATGAGCAGTTCTTC. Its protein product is CASSFGAGANNYNEQFF.

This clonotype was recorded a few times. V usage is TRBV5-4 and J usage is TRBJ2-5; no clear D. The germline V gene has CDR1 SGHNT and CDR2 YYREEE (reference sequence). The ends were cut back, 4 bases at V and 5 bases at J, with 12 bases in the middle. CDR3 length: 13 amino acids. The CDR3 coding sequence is TGTGCCAGCAGCCAGAAGGTGGAGGAGACCCAGTACTTC. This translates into CASSQKVEETQYF.

CDR3 loop: CASSLAQGARYEQYF. In DNA, the CDR3 is TGTGCCAGCAGCTTAGCGCAGGGGGCGCGATACGAGCAGTACTTC. The genes are TRBV7-6 and TRBJ2-7, with 8 bases aligning to TRBD1. With 0 bases clipped from V and 4 bases from J, the junction kept 5 bases outside the gene matches. Germline V gene sequence: CDR1 SGHVS, CDR2 FNYEAQ. The CDR3 extends over 15 amino acids.

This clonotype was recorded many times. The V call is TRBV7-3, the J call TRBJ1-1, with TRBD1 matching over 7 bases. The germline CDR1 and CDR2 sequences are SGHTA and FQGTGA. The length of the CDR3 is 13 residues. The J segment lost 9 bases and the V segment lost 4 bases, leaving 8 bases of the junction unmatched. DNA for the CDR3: TGTGCCAGCAGCTCCGGCAGGGACAGAAAAGCTTTCTTT. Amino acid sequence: CASSSGRDRKAFF.

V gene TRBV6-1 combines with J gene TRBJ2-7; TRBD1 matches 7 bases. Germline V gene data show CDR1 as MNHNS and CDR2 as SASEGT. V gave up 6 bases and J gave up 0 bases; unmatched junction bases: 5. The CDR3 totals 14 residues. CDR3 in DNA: TGTGCCAGCAGGAGAGACAGGGTCTCCTACGAGCAGTACTTC. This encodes CASRRDRVSYEQYF.

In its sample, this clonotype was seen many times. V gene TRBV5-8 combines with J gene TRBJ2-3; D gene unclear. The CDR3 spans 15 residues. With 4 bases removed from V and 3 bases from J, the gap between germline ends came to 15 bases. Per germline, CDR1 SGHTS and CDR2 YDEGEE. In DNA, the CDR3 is TGTGCCAGCAGCCCCTGGGGTCCTGTAACAGATACGCAGTATTTT. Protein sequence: CASSPWGPVTDTQYF.

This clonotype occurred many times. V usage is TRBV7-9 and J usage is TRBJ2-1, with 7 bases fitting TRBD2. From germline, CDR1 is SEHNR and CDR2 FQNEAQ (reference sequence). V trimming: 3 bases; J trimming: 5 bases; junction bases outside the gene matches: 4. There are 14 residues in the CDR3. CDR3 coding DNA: TGTGCCAGCAGCTTCGGGACTAAAAACAATGAGCAGTTCTTC. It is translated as CASSFGTKNNEQFF.

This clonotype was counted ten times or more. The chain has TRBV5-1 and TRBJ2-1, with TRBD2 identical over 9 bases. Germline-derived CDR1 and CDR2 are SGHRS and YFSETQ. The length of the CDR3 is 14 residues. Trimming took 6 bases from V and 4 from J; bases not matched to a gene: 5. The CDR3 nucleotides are TGCGCCAGCACATCTGCGGGAGGGTACAATGAGCAGTTCTTC. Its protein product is CASTSAGGYNEQFF.

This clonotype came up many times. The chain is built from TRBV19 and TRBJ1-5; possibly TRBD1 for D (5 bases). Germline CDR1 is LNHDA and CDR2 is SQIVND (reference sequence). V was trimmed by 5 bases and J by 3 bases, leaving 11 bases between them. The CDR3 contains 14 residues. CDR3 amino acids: CASSWGDVNQPQHF. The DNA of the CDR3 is TGTGCCAGTAGTTGGGGGGACGTCAATCAGCCCCAGCATTTT.

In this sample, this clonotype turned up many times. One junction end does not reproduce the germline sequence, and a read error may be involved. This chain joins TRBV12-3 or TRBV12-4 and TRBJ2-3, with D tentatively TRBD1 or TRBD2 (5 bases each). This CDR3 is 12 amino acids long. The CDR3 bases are TGTGCCAGCAGTCCCCGTGGCTGGGGGAGTTTATTT. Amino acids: CASSPRGWGSLF.

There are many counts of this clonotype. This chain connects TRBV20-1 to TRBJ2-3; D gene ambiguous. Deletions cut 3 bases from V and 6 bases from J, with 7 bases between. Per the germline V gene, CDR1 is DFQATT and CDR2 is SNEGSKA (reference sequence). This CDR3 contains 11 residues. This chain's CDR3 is CSASLGDTQYF. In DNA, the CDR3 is TGCAGTGCTAGTTTGGGTGATACGCAGTATTTT.